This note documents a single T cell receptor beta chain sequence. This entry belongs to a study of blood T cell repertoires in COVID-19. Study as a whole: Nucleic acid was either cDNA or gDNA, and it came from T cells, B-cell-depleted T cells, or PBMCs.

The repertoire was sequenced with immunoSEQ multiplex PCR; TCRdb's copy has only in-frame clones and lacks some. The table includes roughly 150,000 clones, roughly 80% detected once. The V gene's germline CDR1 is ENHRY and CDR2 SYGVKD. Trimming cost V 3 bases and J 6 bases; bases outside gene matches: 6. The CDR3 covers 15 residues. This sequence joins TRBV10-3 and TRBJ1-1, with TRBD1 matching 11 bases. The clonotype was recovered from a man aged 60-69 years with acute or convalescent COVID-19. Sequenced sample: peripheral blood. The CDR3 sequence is CAISDPDRGPPEAFF. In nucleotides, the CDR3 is TGTGCCATCAGTGACCCGGACAGGGGGCCACCTGAAGCTTTCTTT.